This TCR beta chain is from a study of T cell changes during pregnancy in multiple sclerosis. CDR1 and CDR2 (germline): SGHAT, FQNNGV. V shed 3 bases, J shed 4 bases, and the junction held 3 bases outside the gene matches. CDR3 length: 13 amino acids. Only in-frame clones appear in the TCRdb table, and some are missing; sequencing was by immunoSEQ multiplex PCR. The data contain over 25,000 clones, roughly nine tenths of them singletons. The chain couples TRBV11-2 to TRBJ2-7, with 7 bases matching TRBD1. This material consisted of CD8+ T cells from peripheral blood mononuclear cells, taken in the second trimester of pregnancy. The sequence was obtained from a female donor with multiple sclerosis, enrolled in a pregnancy study. In DNA form, the CDR3 reads TGTGCCAGCAGCTTCCAACAGGGGTACGAGCAGTACTTC. Amino acid sequence: CASSFQQGYEQYF.